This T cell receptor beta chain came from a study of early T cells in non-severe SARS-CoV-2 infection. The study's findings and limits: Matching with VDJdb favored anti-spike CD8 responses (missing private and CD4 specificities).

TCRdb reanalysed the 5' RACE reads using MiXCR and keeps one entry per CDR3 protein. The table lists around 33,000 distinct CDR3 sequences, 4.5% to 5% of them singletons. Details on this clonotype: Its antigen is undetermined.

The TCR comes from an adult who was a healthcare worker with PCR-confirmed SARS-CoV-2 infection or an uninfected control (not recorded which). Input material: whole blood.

Written as DNA, the CDR3 is TGCAGTGCTACCAATCCACAGGGATACTCCTACGAGCAGTACTTC. Protein sequence: CSATNPQGYSYEQYF. J is TRBJ2-7 and V is TRBV20-1; a possible D gene is TRBD1 (6 bases). Trimming shortened V by 4 bases and J by 0 bases, and 16 bases separated the two germline ends. Germline lookup yields CDR1 DFQATT and CDR2 SNEGSKA (reference sequence). CDR3 length equals 15 residues.